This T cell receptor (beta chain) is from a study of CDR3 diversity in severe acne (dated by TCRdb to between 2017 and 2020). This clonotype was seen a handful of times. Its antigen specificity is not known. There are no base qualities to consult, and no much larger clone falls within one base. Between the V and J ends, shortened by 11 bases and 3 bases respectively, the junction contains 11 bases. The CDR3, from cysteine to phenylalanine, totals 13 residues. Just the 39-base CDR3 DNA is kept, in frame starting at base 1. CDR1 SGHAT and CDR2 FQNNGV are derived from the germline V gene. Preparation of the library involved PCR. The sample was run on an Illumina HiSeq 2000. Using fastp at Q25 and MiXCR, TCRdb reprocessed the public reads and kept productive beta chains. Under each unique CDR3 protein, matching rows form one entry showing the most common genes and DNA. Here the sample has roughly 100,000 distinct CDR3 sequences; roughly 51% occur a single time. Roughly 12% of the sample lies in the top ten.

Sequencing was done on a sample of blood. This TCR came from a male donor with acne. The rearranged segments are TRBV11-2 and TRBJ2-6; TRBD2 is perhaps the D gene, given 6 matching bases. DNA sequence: TGTGCCGCCGGAGGGGATGGGGCCAACGTCCTGACTTTC. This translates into CAAGGDGANVLTF.